These 9 T cell receptor beta chains share one sample of origin, sequenced in a study of a mutant IDH1 vaccine in newly diagnosed glioma. Time point in this sample: week 47, end of study. Each dose of the vaccine consisted of 300 ug of mutant IDH1 20-mer peptide, with topical imiquimod. Their antigens are not known. Using immunoSEQ multiplex PCR, the repertoire was profiled, and TCRdb retains in-frame clones only, with some absent. The data contain fewer than 95,000 clones, about 81% of them singletons. This sample comprised PBMCs, obtained from a glioma patient whose treatment included an IDH1 peptide vaccine. These receptors all stem from a man between 40 and 49 years old with glioma.

In this sample, this clone turned up once. An end of the junction does not agree with germline; a read error may underlie this. The J gene is TRBJ2-7, the V gene TRBV15; D not resolved. Germline V gives CDR1 LNHNV, CDR2 YYDKDF (reference sequence). This CDR3 has 16 amino acids. The CDR3 loop reads CATSRDYPAGPYGQYF. DNA of the CDR3: TGTGCCACCAGCAGAGATTATCCAGCAGGCCCCTACGGGCAGTACTTC.

The chain is built from TRBV4-2 and TRBJ2-7, with D perhaps being TRBD1 or TRBD2 (5 bases each). V dropped 5 bases and J dropped 6 bases, with 14 bases sitting between them. The CDR3 is made up of 13 amino acids. CDR1 and CDR2 from the germline V gene are LGHNA and YNFKEQ. CDR3 coding DNA: TGTGCCAGCAGCTCGGGACCCCCGTCCGAGCAGTACTTC. Amino acids: CASSSGPPSEQYF.

As concerns this clone: A much larger clone lies a single base off, so this may be a read error. The chain employs TRBV7-2 and TRBJ1-3; maybe TRBD1 (6 bases). V dropped 2 bases and J dropped 0 bases, with 17 bases sitting between them. Germline V gives CDR1 SGHTA, CDR2 FQGNSA. The CDR3 spans 18 residues. CDR3 region: CTSSLWGGRPLSGNTIYF. The CDR3 bases are TGTACCAGCAGCTTATGGGGGGGCAGACCTCTCTCTGGAAACACCATATATTTT.

Only a few counts were recorded for this clone. The rearrangement links TRBV4-2 to TRBJ2-1, with unresolved D. CDR1 is LGHNA, CDR2 YNFKEQ, per germline. The CDR3 contains 15 residues. Trimming removed 1 base from V and 7 bases from J, with 14 bases in between. In DNA, the CDR3 is TGTGCCAGCAGCCAAGCCCGAGACCCGAGGAATGAGCAGTTCTTC. Protein product: CASSQARDPRNEQFF.

The chain carries TRBV2 and TRBJ2-5; D remains unclear. CDR1 is SNHLY and CDR2 is FYNNEI in the germline V gene. The CDR3 length is 13 residues. Trimming stripped 5 bases from V and 2 bases from J, with 9 bases between. The DNA for the CDR3 is TGTGCCAGCAGTTTAGAGGAACAAGAGACCCAGTACTTC. It codes for CASSLEEQETQYF.

The chain joins TRBV7-9 to TRBJ1-2; D gene ambiguous. Trimming removed 5 bases from V and 3 bases from J, with 13 bases in between. This CDR3 comprises 14 residues. Germline assignment: CDR1 SEHNR and CDR2 FQNEAQ (reference sequence). The CDR3 spells CASSPRLKDYGYTF. CDR3 nucleotides: TGTGCCAGCAGCCCTCGGCTTAAGGACTATGGCTACACCTTC.

The rearrangement uses TRBV19 and TRBJ1-1; D remains unclear. This CDR3 is 16 amino acids long. V lost 5 bases and J 1 base, leaving 17 bases between the germline ends. CDR1 LNHDA and CDR2 SQIVND come from the germline V gene (reference sequence). The CDR3 protein is CASSSAGAGGNTEAFF. The CDR3 region has the DNA TGTGCCAGTAGTTCCGCGGGTGCAGGAGGGAACACTGAAGCTTTCTTT.

The chain is built from TRBV5-1 and TRBJ1-2, with no clear D. Between the trimmed V and J ends, which lost 0 bases and 4 bases, there was a span of 7 bases. This CDR3 spans 13 amino acids. The V gene's germline CDR1 is SGHRS and CDR2 YFSETQ. The CDR3 DNA reads TGCGCCAGCAGCTTGGCAGAAGCCTATGGCTACACCTTC. Amino acids: CASSLAEAYGYTF. The entire variable domain, with the rest obtained from reference TRBV5-1 and TRBJ1-2, is as follows: KAGVTQTPRYLIKTRGQQVTLSCSPISGHRSVSWYQQTPGQGLQFLFEYFSETQRNKGNFPGRFSGRQFSNSRSEMNVSTLELGDSALYLCASSLAEAYGYTFGSGTRLTVV.

A word on this clone: Germline and junction disagree at one end, which may indicate a read error. The chain is built from TRBV7-7 and TRBJ2-5, with a weak D call TRBD1 (6 bases). The V gene's germline CDR1 is SSHAT and CDR2 FNYEAQ (reference sequence). This CDR3 is 14 amino acids long. This CDR3 is CASSPGQPQETQYF. In DNA, the CDR3 is TGTGCTAGCAGCCCAGGACAGCCCCAAGAGACCCAGTACTTC.